The 8 T cell receptor beta chains presented below share a single source sample, sequenced in a study of blood T cells in healthy people across ages. Using a J-beta primer mix together with a sample-barcoded 5' primer, a second PCR was run for about 7 to 12 cycles. TCRdb re-called the 5' RACE reads through MiXCR, storing one row per CDR3 protein. This sample yields some 700,000 distinct CDR3 sequences, of which about a fifth are seen a single time; less than 25% belongs to the top ten. Sequences were obtained from blood. The origin of the receptors is a man between 70 and 80 years old in good health.

This chain uses TRBV13 with TRBJ2-4, with TRBD2 identical over 8 bases. Germline loops: CDR1 PRHDT, CDR2 FYEKMQ (reference sequence). V lost 3 bases, J lost 5 bases, and 6 bases stayed unmatched. This CDR3 has 15 amino acids. The CDR3 spells CASSFGGAEENIQYF. CDR3 in DNA: TGTGCCAGCAGCTTCGGGGGGGCGGAGGAAAACATTCAGTACTTC.

The chain is built from TRBV4-2 and TRBJ2-3, with 7 bases lining up with TRBD1. The J call may not be correct, given that the DNA end is closer to TRBJ1-5. CDR3 length: 16 residues. CDR1 LGHNA and CDR2 YNFKEQ come from the germline V gene. The CDR3 sequence: CASSQADRALGDTQHF. The CDR3 DNA reads TGTGCCAGCAGCCAAGCCGACAGGGCTCTCGGAGATACGCAGCATTTT.

This clonotype was counted a few times. The chain employs TRBV4-1 and TRBJ1-5; D is uncertain. This CDR3 contains 16 residues. Germline loops: CDR1 MGHRA, CDR2 YSYEKL. The ends were cut back, 0 bases at V and 0 bases at J, with 9 bases in the middle. CDR3: CASSQDPHPSNQPQHF. The DNA of the CDR3 is TGCGCCAGCAGCCAAGATCCCCACCCTAGCAATCAGCCCCAGCATTTT.

V and J are TRBV20-1 and TRBJ1-1; 11 bases are a match to TRBD1. Per the germline V gene, CDR1 is DFQATT and CDR2 is SNEGSKA (reference sequence). V gave up 3 bases and J gave up 4 bases; unmatched junction bases: 4. The CDR3 has 14 amino acids. The CDR3 DNA reads TGCAGTGCTAGGGGGACAGGGGGTTTCACTGAAGCTTTCTTT. It translates to CSARGTGGFTEAFF.

This clonotype was seen at least ten times. V is TRBV29-1 and J is TRBJ2-1; no definite D call. V was clipped by 3 bases and J by 4 bases, with 4 bases between them. Germline V lookup: CDR1 SQVTM, CDR2 ANQGSEA. This CDR3 spans 11 amino acids. The CDR3 reads CSVEIYNEQFF. Written as DNA, the CDR3 is TGCAGCGTTGAGATTTACAATGAGCAGTTCTTC.

The chain couples TRBV5-1 to TRBJ2-5, with D unclear. The DNA end is more similar to TRBJ2-1, so the J call may be wrong. Germline CDR1 is SGHRS and CDR2 is YFSETQ. The CDR3 has 15 residues. CDR3 nucleotides: TGCGCCAGCAGCTTGGACCCAACGACCTACAATGAGCAGTTCTTC. The encoded protein is CASSLDPTTYNEQFF.

The chain is built from TRBV7-2 and TRBJ2-6; tentative D call: TRBD2 (5 bases). V lost 3 bases to trimming and J lost 4 bases, with 16 bases between them. The germline V gene has CDR1 SGHTA and CDR2 FQGNSA. CDR3 length: 17 amino acids. The CDR3 loop is CASSLTAGVSGANVLTF. DNA of the CDR3: TGTGCCAGCAGCTTGACCGCGGGTGTCTCCGGGGCCAACGTCCTGACTTTC.

This clonotype was counted only a few times. Germline is not matched at one junction end, which may reflect a read error. The chain recombines TRBV20-1 with TRBJ1-3, with D tentatively TRBD1 (6 bases). Germline loops: CDR1 DFQATT, CDR2 SNEGSKA (reference sequence). The CDR3 runs to 16 residues. CDR3 amino acids: CGARDLGALSGNTIYF. CDR3 coding DNA: TGCGGTGCTAGAGATTTGGGGGCCCTCTCTGGAAACACCATATATTTT.